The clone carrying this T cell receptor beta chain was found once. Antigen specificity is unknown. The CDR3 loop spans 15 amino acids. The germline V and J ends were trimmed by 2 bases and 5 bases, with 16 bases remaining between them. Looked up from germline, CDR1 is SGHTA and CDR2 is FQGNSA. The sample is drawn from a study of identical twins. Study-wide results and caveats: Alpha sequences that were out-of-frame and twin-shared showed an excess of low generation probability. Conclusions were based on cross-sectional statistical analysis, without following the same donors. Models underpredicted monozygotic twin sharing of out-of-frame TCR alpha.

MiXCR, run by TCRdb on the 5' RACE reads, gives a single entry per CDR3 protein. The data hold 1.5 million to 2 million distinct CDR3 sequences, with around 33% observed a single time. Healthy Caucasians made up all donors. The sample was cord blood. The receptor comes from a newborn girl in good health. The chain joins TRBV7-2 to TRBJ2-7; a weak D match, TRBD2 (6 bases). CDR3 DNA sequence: TGTGCCAGCAGCTTAACGAGACTCCCGGGGGACGAGCAGTACTTC. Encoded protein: CASSLTRLPGDEQYF. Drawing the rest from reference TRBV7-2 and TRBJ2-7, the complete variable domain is GAGVSQSPSNKVTEKGKDVELRCDPISGHTALYWYRQSLGQGLEFLIYFQGNSAPDKSGLPSDRFSAERTGGSVSTLTIQRTQQEDSAVYLCASSLTRLPGDEQYFGPGTRLTVT.